These T cell receptor beta chains were read from a single sample in a study of OX40 agonist ivuxolimab in advanced cancers. The repertoire was sequenced with immunoSEQ multiplex PCR; TCRdb's copy has only in-frame clones and lacks some. The top ten clones hold 0.7% of a sample with around 69,000 clones, about 83% of them seen once. The input for sequencing was CD4+ or CD8+ T cells sorted from blood, taken in a trial of the OX40 agonist ivuxolimab. The receptors derive from an adult with an advanced solid tumor such as melanoma, head and neck, liver or kidney cancer. Each CDR3 is given with its conserved first and last residue. D genes are given only for firm matches. The size field is filled for only some rows; it gives once, few, many or a size class.

d_gene	j_gene	abundance	v_gene	CDR3aa	CDR3nt
-	TRBJ1-6	-	TRBV27	CASSPDRSYNSPLHF	TGTGCCAGCAGCCCTGACCGATCCTATAATTCACCCCTCCACTTT
-	TRBJ2-1	-	TRBV7-9	CASSYLNNEQFF	TGTGCCAGCAGCTATCTAAACAATGAGCAGTTCTTC
TRBD1	TRBJ1-2	-	TRBV2	CASRRGTGVTNYGYTF	TGTGCCAGCAGAAGGGGGACAGGCGTAACTAACTATGGCTACACCTTC
-	TRBJ2-3	-	TRBV6-5	CASSYSPSPSTDTQYF	TGTGCCAGCAGTTACAGCCCTTCGCCCAGCACAGATACGCAGTATTTT
-	TRBJ2-7	few	TRBV27	CASRPEYRGYEQYF	TGTGCCAGCAGGCCAGAGTATCGGGGCTACGAGCAGTACTTC
-	TRBJ1-2	once	TRBV6-5	CASSRTNYGYTF	TGTGCCAGCAGTCGGACCAACTATGGCTACACCTTC
-	TRBJ2-7	-	TRBV29-1	CSVRISPYEQYF	TGCAGCGTTCGCATATCTCCCTACGAGCAGTACTTC
TRBD1	TRBJ1-6	-	TRBV30	CAWTRTGGVRSPLHF	TGTGCCTGGACTCGCACAGGGGGCGTGCGCTCACCCCTCCACTTT
-	TRBJ1-1	-	TRBV5-1	CASSLVPGVNTEAFF	TGCGCCAGCAGCTTGGTTCCAGGAGTGAACACTGAAGCTTTCTTT
-	TRBJ1-1	-	TRBV11-3	CAYRAQDTEAFF	TGTGCCTACAGGGCCCAGGACACTGAAGCTTTCTTT
-	TRBJ2-3	-	TRBV9	CASSVGGRVITDTQYF	TGTGCCAGCAGCGTAGGTGGAAGGGTCATCACAGATACGCAGTATTTT
-	TRBJ2-1	-	TRBV10-1	CASSEQAESSEQFF	TGCGCCAGCAGTGAGCAAGCGGAATCAAGTGAGCAGTTCTTC
-	TRBJ1-2	-	TRBV30	CAWTAGDGPYGYTF	TGTGCCTGGACCGCAGGGGACGGTCCCTATGGCTACACCTTC
-	TRBJ2-7	few	TRBV20-1	CSARSEYEQYF	TGCAGTGCCCGAAGCGAATACGAGCAGTACTTC
-	TRBJ2-2	-	TRBV2	CASSEAPLAANTGELFF	TGTGCCAGCAGTGAAGCCCCTCTAGCAGCGAACACCGGGGAGCTGTTTTTT
-	TRBJ1-5	-	TRBV9	CASSEDVGSNQPQHF	TGTGCCAGCAGCGAGGACGTAGGTAGCAATCAGCCCCAGCATTTT
-	TRBJ2-1	once	TRBV4-2	CASSQDRGTEQFF	TGTGCCAGCAGCCAAGACCGAGGGACCGAGCAGTTCTTC
-	TRBJ2-1	-	TRBV6-6	CASSYSNNEQFF	TGTGCCAGCAGTTACTCTAACAATGAGCAGTTCTTC
TRBD1	TRBJ1-6	-	TRBV6-6	CASSYLTGGNSPLHF	TGTGCCAGCAGTTACTTGACAGGGGGGAATTCACCCCTCCACTTT
TRBD2	TRBJ2-7	-	TRBV2	CASNRDYSSYEQYF	TGTGCCAGCAACCGGGACTATAGCTCCTACGAGCAGTACTTC